This entry is about one T cell receptor (beta chain). The antigen this receptor binds is unknown. Base qualities are not provided; no much larger clone lies one nucleotide away. Whole blood was collected in K2EDTA tubes by collaborating institutions according to the institutions' own protocols. For TCRbeta analysis, collaborators shipped samples in one of three forms: frozen whole blood, isolated PBMCs, or DNA extracted from either of those sample types. This sample stems from a study of blood T cell repertoires in COVID-19 (dated by TCRdb to 2019 to 2021). Regarding the study in general: The collaborator samples originated in the United States, Italy and Spain and spanned the acute and convalescent phases of COVID-19. The prospective study material was composed of cDNA or gDNA derived from T cells, B-cell-depleted T cells, or PBMCs. A de-identified subject ID, COVID-19 status, age in years and sex were almost always included in the sample metadata. Where HLA class I and class II types were available, the types were taken from metadata supplied by the sample provider, not from assay-based typing. The samples were drawn from the first 160 participants of the ongoing ImmuneRACE study and from 1,254 subjects provided by 6 global collaborators. A freely available public database, intended as a resource for researchers studying the immune response to SARS-CoV-2, is where the repertoires were released. The dataset comprised deeply sampled blood TCRbeta repertoires from subjects exposed to, actively infected with, or recovered from COVID-19.

TCRbeta CDR3 regions were amplified from genomic DNA using the immunoSEQ Assay, a bias-controlled multiplex PCR. Processing in the source paper ran as follows. The number of nucleated cells in each sample was estimated by amplification of reference gene primers within the assay. To quantify the absolute abundance of each unique TCRbeta CDR3 rearrangement, sequence reads were collapsed and filtered. Productive Simpson clonality was computed per sample as the square root of Simpson's diversity index over productive rearrangements. The table comes from immuneACCESS by way of TCRdb, which keeps in-frame sequences with V and J called. Part of the clones is missing from these tables; in studies checked, under half for an unresolved V gene and the rest for unknown reasons. The V and J calls and clone size are taken from that table; D and trimming were inferred from the DNA. The sample yields about 220,000 clones; over 75% were counted once. The ten largest clones add up to roughly 5% of the sample.

What the authors observed across the whole study: The quantity of clinical and demographic metadata differed by source and by participant and was supplied without curation.

Trimming removed 7 bases from V and 6 bases from J, leaving 19 bases between the germline ends. Via the germline V gene, CDR1 is SQVTM and CDR2 ANQGSEA. The CDR3 spans 13 residues, from the cysteine through the phenylalanine. Of the read, only the CDR3 DNA is kept; its 39 bases are in frame from base 1. The receptor was isolated from a human donor in a cohort sampled during active COVID-19. The sequenced material came from peripheral blood. The chain employs TRBV29-1 and TRBJ2-7, with a tentative D gene TRBD1 over 6 matching bases. The DNA is as follows: TGCAGCGCCTGTAAGACAGGACCAAGCGAGCAGTACTTC. This gives the protein CSACKTGPSEQYF.